Listed below are T cell receptor beta chains from one sample, sequenced in a study of human T cells and chemical hapten exposure. TCRdb reprocessed the RACE reads with MiXCR, giving one entry per CDR3 protein. The sample lists more than 250,000 distinct CDR3 sequences; over 7.5% were seen once. The sequencing here drew on whole blood, taken in connection with sensitization to the hapten diphenylcyclopropenone (DPC). The receptors here all came from a man aged 18 to 30 with alopecia areata. Some clones in this sample may be carry-over from other donors' samples. Both conserved end residues are part of each CDR3. The D gene is left open where the match is weak. Rows give clone size only sometimes, using once, few, many, or a class for an expanded clone.

abundance: .; v_gene: TRBV5-1; j_gene: TRBJ2-1; len: 15; d_gene: .; CDR3aa: CASSLVGETSHKQFF; CDR3nt: TGCGCCAGCAGCTTGGTGGGGGAAACTAGCCACAAGCAGTTCTTC
abundance: .; v_gene: TRBV14; j_gene: TRBJ1-1; len: 16; d_gene: TRBD1; CDR3aa: CASSLTTGALGTEAFF; CDR3nt: TGTGCCAGCAGCCTCACGACAGGGGCTTTGGGCACTGAAGCTTTCTTT
abundance: few; v_gene: TRBV5-1; j_gene: TRBJ2-2; len: 17; d_gene: .; CDR3aa: CASSLAGGLTNTGELFF; CDR3nt: TGCGCCAGCAGCTTGGCCGGGGGACTGACAAACACCGGGGAGCTGTTTTTT
abundance: .; v_gene: TRBV20-1; j_gene: TRBJ1-3; len: 13; d_gene: TRBD1; CDR3aa: CSGQGASGNTIYF; CDR3nt: TGCAGTGGGCAGGGGGCGTCTGGAAACACCATATATTTT
abundance: .; v_gene: TRBV6-6; j_gene: TRBJ2-3; len: 17; d_gene: .; CDR3aa: CAAKWGPAGYGEDTQYF; CDR3nt: TGTGCCGCCAAGTGGGGACCAGCCGGCTACGGAGAAGATACGCAGTATTTT
abundance: .; v_gene: TRBV7-2; j_gene: TRBJ1-1; len: 14; d_gene: .; CDR3aa: CASSLDIMNTEAFF; CDR3nt: TGTGCCAGCAGCTTAGACATTATGAACACTGAAGCTTTCTTT
abundance: .; v_gene: TRBV27; j_gene: TRBJ2-4; len: 17; d_gene: TRBD2; CDR3aa: CASSSLGVAGRGNIQYF; CDR3nt: TGTGCCAGCAGTTCCTTGGGAGTAGCGGGGCGAGGGAACATTCAGTACTTC
abundance: .; v_gene: TRBV3-1; j_gene: TRBJ1-2; len: 15; d_gene: TRBD1; CDR3aa: CASSQAHRTGPGYTF; CDR3nt: TGTGCCAGCAGCCAAGCGCACCGGACAGGGCCCGGCTACACCTTC
abundance: .; v_gene: TRBV27; j_gene: TRBJ1-5; len: 16; d_gene: .; CDR3aa: CASSPTGRTFDQPQHF; CDR3nt: TGTGCCAGCAGTCCCACAGGCCGAACTTTCGATCAGCCCCAGCATTTT
abundance: many; v_gene: TRBV4-3; j_gene: TRBJ2-4; len: 15; d_gene: TRBD1; CDR3aa: CASSQDRQGGNIQYF; CDR3nt: TGCGCCAGCAGCCAAGACAGACAGGGCGGTAACATTCAGTACTTC
abundance: few; v_gene: TRBV12-3/TRBV12-4; j_gene: TRBJ1-4; len: 17; d_gene: .; CDR3aa: CASSPTAAQPVNEKLFF; CDR3nt: TGTGCCAGCAGTCCCACGGCCGCACAGCCGGTAAATGAAAAACTGTTTTTT
abundance: few; v_gene: TRBV29-1; j_gene: TRBJ2-5; len: 14; d_gene: .; CDR3aa: CSVDPDEERETQYF; CDR3nt: TGCAGCGTTGATCCCGATGAGGAGAGGGAGACCCAGTACTTC
abundance: .; v_gene: TRBV7-3; j_gene: TRBJ1-2; len: 13; d_gene: TRBD1; CDR3aa: CASSPGQGQGYTF; CDR3nt: TGTGCCAGCAGCCCGGGACAGGGCCAGGGCTACACCTTC
abundance: .; v_gene: TRBV5-1; j_gene: TRBJ2-3; len: 15; d_gene: TRBD2; CDR3aa: CASSDAGVSTDTQYF; CDR3nt: TGCGCCAGCAGCGATGCGGGGGTATCCACAGATACGCAGTATTTT
abundance: .; v_gene: TRBV6-5; j_gene: TRBJ1-4; len: 15; d_gene: TRBD1; CDR3aa: CASSYGTGDGEKLFF; CDR3nt: TGTGCCAGCAGTTACGGGACAGGGGACGGGGAAAAACTGTTTTTT
abundance: few; v_gene: TRBV18; j_gene: TRBJ1-4; len: 12; d_gene: TRBD1; CDR3aa: CASSPPGGELFF; CDR3nt: TGTGCCAGCTCACCCCCAGGGGGAGAACTGTTTTTT
abundance: many; v_gene: TRBV12-3/TRBV12-4; j_gene: TRBJ1-5; len: 15; d_gene: TRBD1; CDR3aa: CASVLADRPGQPQHF; CDR3nt: TGTGCCAGCGTGTTGGCGGACAGGCCGGGACAGCCCCAGCATTTT
abundance: few; v_gene: TRBV21-1; j_gene: TRBJ2-5; len: 11; d_gene: .; CDR3aa: CASPQRETQYF; CDR3nt: TGTGCCAGCCCTCAACGGGAGACCCAGTACTTC
abundance: many; v_gene: TRBV6-2/TRBV6-3; j_gene: TRBJ1-2; len: 12; d_gene: .; CDR3aa: CASSYSRQSYTF; CDR3nt: TGTGCCAGCAGTTACAGTCGGCAGAGCTACACCTTC
abundance: .; v_gene: TRBV7-2; j_gene: TRBJ2-1; len: 13; d_gene: .; CDR3aa: CASSSDFSDEQFF; CDR3nt: TGTGCCAGCAGCTCGGACTTTTCGGATGAGCAGTTCTTC
abundance: many; v_gene: TRBV2; j_gene: TRBJ1-1; len: 13; d_gene: TRBD1; CDR3aa: CASGTDMNTEAFF; CDR3nt: TGTGCCAGCGGGACAGACATGAACACTGAAGCTTTCTTT
abundance: .; v_gene: TRBV7-6; j_gene: TRBJ1-4; len: 16; d_gene: .; CDR3aa: CASSLGGGPRREKLFF; CDR3nt: TGTGCCAGCAGCTTAGGGGGAGGTCCCAGGCGGGAAAAACTGTTTTTT
abundance: few; v_gene: TRBV4-3; j_gene: TRBJ2-4; len: 15; d_gene: TRBD1; CDR3aa: CASSQDRGQAGIQYF; CDR3nt: TGCGCCAGCAGCCAAGATCGGGGACAGGCAGGCATTCAGTACTTC
abundance: many; v_gene: TRBV24-1; j_gene: TRBJ2-5; len: 12; d_gene: .; CDR3aa: CATSDNAETQYF; CDR3nt: TGTGCCACCAGTGACAACGCCGAGACCCAGTACTTC
abundance: few; v_gene: TRBV4-2; j_gene: TRBJ2-6; len: 18; d_gene: TRBD2; CDR3aa: CASSHDQRGVSGANVLTF; CDR3nt: TGTGCCAGCAGCCATGACCAGCGGGGGGTTTCTGGGGCCAACGTCCTGACTTTC
abundance: many; v_gene: TRBV28; j_gene: TRBJ1-2; len: 15; d_gene: TRBD1; CDR3aa: CASSLPGQGPYGYTF; CDR3nt: TGTGCCAGCAGTTTACCCGGACAGGGGCCCTATGGCTACACCTTC
abundance: many; v_gene: TRBV7-8; j_gene: TRBJ1-1; len: 14; d_gene: .; CDR3aa: CASSLLSAGGEAFF; CDR3nt: TGTGCCAGCAGCTTACTGTCGGCTGGGGGAGAAGCTTTCTTT
abundance: few; v_gene: TRBV20-1; j_gene: TRBJ2-4; len: 13; d_gene: .; CDR3aa: CSAGGQAKNIQYF; CDR3nt: TGCAGTGCTGGGGGCCAAGCCAAAAACATTCAGTACTTC
abundance: few; v_gene: TRBV12-3/TRBV12-4; j_gene: TRBJ2-3; len: 14; d_gene: .; CDR3aa: CASGNPPSTDTQYF; CDR3nt: TGTGCCAGCGGTAATCCCCCTAGCACAGATACGCAGTATTTT
abundance: many; v_gene: TRBV6-5; j_gene: TRBJ1-1; len: 13; d_gene: TRBD1; CDR3aa: CASSFGQGAEAFF; CDR3nt: TGTGCCAGCAGTTTCGGACAGGGGGCTGAAGCTTTCTTT
abundance: .; v_gene: TRBV7-9; j_gene: TRBJ1-6; len: 15; d_gene: TRBD1; CDR3aa: CASSFWDRGHGPLHF; CDR3nt: TGTGCCAGCAGCTTTTGGGACAGGGGGCACGGGCCCCTCCACTTT
abundance: few; v_gene: TRBV27; j_gene: TRBJ2-5; len: 14; d_gene: .; CDR3aa: CASSFLLGQETQYF; CDR3nt: TGTGCCAGCAGTTTTTTGTTGGGACAAGAGACCCAGTACTTC
abundance: .; v_gene: TRBV5-1; j_gene: TRBJ2-7; len: 14; d_gene: .; CDR3aa: CASSLSTRFNEQYF; CDR3nt: TGCGCCAGCAGCCTTTCGACTAGGTTCAACGAGCAGTACTTC
abundance: .; v_gene: TRBV4-1; j_gene: TRBJ1-2; len: 19; d_gene: .; CDR3aa: CASSQDSGQAGRESYGYTF; CDR3nt: TGCGCCAGCAGCCAAGATTCCGGGCAAGCAGGGCGTGAATCATACGGCTACACCTTC
abundance: few; v_gene: TRBV6-2/TRBV6-3; j_gene: TRBJ2-3; len: 19; d_gene: TRBD1; CDR3aa: CASSYFSLPGQGAVNTQYF; CDR3nt: TGTGCCAGCAGTTACTTCTCCCTACCGGGACAGGGGGCGGTCAATACGCAGTATTTT
abundance: few; v_gene: TRBV10-3; j_gene: TRBJ1-6; len: 15; d_gene: TRBD1; CDR3aa: CAISETGTGNSPLHF; CDR3nt: TGTGCCATCAGTGAAACCGGGACAGGCAATTCACCCCTCCACTTT